The 10 T cell receptor beta chains below all came from one sample that was sequenced in a study of T cells in Graves' hyperthyroidism and ophthalmopathy. The TCR beta CDR3 regions underwent amplification using RNA transcripts as the source. When the TCR CDR3 underwent first-round RT-PCR, the HTBI primer set was used. TCRdb processed the multiplex PCR reads anew with MiXCR; each CDR3 protein has one entry. The sample consists of about 360,000 distinct CDR3 sequences, about a fifth of them appearing once. What was sequenced was blood. Receptors were obtained from a woman between 18 and 29 years old with Graves' hyperthyroidism.

This clonotype has at least ten counts. The chain uses TRBV12-3 or TRBV12-4 and TRBJ2-7; a weak D match, TRBD1 (6 bases). The CDR3 has 14 amino acids. The ends were cut back, 5 bases at V and 0 bases at J, with 11 bases in the middle. This CDR3 is CASSTGIGSYEQYF. CDR3 in DNA: TGTGCCAGCAGTACAGGGATTGGCTCCTACGAGCAGTACTTC.

The chain combines TRBV2 with TRBJ1-1; weak D call: TRBD1 (5 bases). Deletions cut 3 bases from V and 4 bases from J, with 12 bases between. Germline V lookup: CDR1 SNHLY, CDR2 FYNNEI. CDR3 length: 14 residues. CDR3 region: CASSERTGGTEAFF. The CDR3 DNA reads TGTGCCAGCAGTGAGCGTACAGGAGGCACTGAAGCTTTCTTT.

The J gene is TRBJ2-7, the V gene TRBV5-1; D might be TRBD1 (6 bases). Trimming left V 0 bases short and J 5 bases short, with 12 bases between. Germline CDR1 SGHRS, CDR2 YFSETQ. This CDR3 contains 14 residues. CDR3 coding DNA: TGCGCCAGCAGCTTGGGACAGGTCTTCGACGAGCAGTACTTC. Protein: CASSLGQVFDEQYF.

The chain is built from TRBV6-5 and TRBJ2-5, with 10 positions matching TRBD1. Looked up from germline, CDR1 is MNHEY and CDR2 is SVGAGI. The CDR3 has 16 amino acids. V lost 3 bases, J lost 5 bases, and 9 bases stayed unmatched. The CDR3 DNA reads as TGTGCCAGCAGTTATTTTGGGGACAGGGGTGTTGAGACCCAGTACTTC. It specifies CASSYFGDRGVETQYF.

This clonotype appeared many times. The rearrangement joins TRBV10-1 to TRBJ1-4; 7 bases are a match to TRBD1. V lost 9 bases and J lost 4; bases outside the gene matches: 5. Germline-derived CDR1 and CDR2 are WNHNN and SYGVQD (reference sequence). The CDR3 totals 13 residues. CDR3 sequence: CASSGQHNEKLFF. The DNA of the CDR3 is TGCGCCAGTTCGGGACAGCATAATGAAAAACTGTTTTTT.

This clonotype was found many times. The chain has TRBV7-8 and TRBJ1-1, with a possible D match to TRBD1 (5 bases). This CDR3 has 12 residues. CDR1 is SGHVS, CDR2 FQNEAQ, per germline. Deletions cut 5 bases from V and 10 bases from J, with 14 bases between. CDR3 sequence (DNA): TGTGCCAGCAGCCATCCTTTGAGGGGAGCTTTCTTT. Translation: CASSHPLRGAFF.

This clonotype was detected many times. The chain joins TRBV9 to TRBJ2-7, with 7 bases aligning to TRBD1. In germline, CDR1 is SGDLS, CDR2 YYNGEE. The V and J ends lost 0 bases and 2 bases, in that order; junction bases with no gene match: 5. There are 15 residues in the CDR3. The CDR3 coding sequence is TGTGCCAGCAGCGTAGGAATGGGACAGCCCTACGAGCAGTACTTC. Residues: CASSVGMGQPYEQYF.

The chain is built from TRBV28 and TRBJ2-7; D ambiguous. The CDR3 has 17 residues. From germline, CDR1 is MDHEN and CDR2 SYDVKM. For the CDR3, the DNA is TGTGCAATGTGTGGAGAGTTCCCCAAAACCCCACCCTACGAGCAGTACTTC. Its translation is CAMCGEFPKTPPYEQYF.

This clonotype was detected ten times or more. The CDR3 bases are TGCGCCAGCAGCCAAGATAACCGGGGGGAGACCCAGTACTTC. It yields the protein CASSQDNRGETQYF. The V and J genes are TRBV4-1 and TRBJ2-5; TRBD2 is a possible D gene (6 bases). This CDR3 is built from 14 residues. V shed 0 bases and J shed 5 bases, with 10 bases lying between them. Germline V gene sequence: CDR1 MGHRA, CDR2 YSYEKL.

In this sample, this clonotype turned up many times. In nucleotides, the CDR3 is TGCAGTGCTAGGTCAGGGGGCGATCAGCCCCAGCATTTT. This sequence encodes CSARSGGDQPQHF. This rearrangement joins TRBV20-1 to TRBJ1-5; 8 bases line up with TRBD1. The V gene end was trimmed by 3 bases and the J gene end by 5 bases; junction bases not matched to a gene: 3. CDR1 is DFQATT, CDR2 SNEGSKA, per germline (reference sequence). CDR3 length: 13 amino acids.